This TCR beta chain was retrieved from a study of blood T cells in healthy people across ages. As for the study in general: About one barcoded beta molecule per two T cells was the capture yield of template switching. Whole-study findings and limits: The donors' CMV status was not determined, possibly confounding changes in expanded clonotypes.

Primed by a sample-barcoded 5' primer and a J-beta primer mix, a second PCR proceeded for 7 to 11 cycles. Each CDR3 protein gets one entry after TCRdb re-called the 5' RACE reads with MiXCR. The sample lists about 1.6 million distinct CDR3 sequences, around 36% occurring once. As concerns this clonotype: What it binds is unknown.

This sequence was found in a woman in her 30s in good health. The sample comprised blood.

CDR3 amino acids: CASSLTRGVGGPPRVPTQYF. In nucleotides, the CDR3 is TGTGCCAGCAGCTTAACAAGGGGAGTCGGGGGGCCCCCGCGGGTCCCTACGCAGTATTTT. The chain recombines TRBV7-2 with TRBJ2-3; a weak D match, TRBD2 (7 bases). Germline V gene sequence: CDR1 SGHTA, CDR2 FQGNSA. The CDR3 sequence is 20 residues long. Trimming shortened V by 2 bases and J by 8 bases, and 32 bases separated the two germline ends.